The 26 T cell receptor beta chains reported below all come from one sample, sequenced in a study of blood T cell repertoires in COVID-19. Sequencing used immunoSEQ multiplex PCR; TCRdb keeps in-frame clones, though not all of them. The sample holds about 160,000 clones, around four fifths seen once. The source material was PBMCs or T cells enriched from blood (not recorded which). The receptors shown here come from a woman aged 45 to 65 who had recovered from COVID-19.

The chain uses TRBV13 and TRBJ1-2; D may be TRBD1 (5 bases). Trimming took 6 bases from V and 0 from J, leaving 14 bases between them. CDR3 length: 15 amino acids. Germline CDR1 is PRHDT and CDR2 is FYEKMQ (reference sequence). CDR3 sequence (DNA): TGTGCCAGCAGACTTCAGGGAAGGGCTAACTATGGCTACACCTTC. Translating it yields CASRLQGRANYGYTF.

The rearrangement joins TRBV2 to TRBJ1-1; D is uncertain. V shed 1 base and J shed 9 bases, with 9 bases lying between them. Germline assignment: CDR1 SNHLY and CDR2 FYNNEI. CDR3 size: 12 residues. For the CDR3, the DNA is TGTGCCAGCAGTGAAGACGCCGGGAAAGCTTTCTTT. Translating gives CASSEDAGKAFF.

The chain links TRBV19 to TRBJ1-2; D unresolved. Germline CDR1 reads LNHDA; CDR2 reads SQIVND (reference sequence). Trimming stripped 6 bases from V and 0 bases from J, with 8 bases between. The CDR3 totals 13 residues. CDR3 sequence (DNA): TGTGCCAGTAGACGGAGAGCTAACTATGGCTACACCTTC. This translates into CASRRRANYGYTF.

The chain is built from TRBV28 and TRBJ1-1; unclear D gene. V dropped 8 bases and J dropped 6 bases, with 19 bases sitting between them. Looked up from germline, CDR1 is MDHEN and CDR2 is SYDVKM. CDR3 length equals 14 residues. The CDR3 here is CASQYRWAIPEAFF. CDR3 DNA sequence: TGTGCCAGCCAATATCGATGGGCGATCCCTGAAGCTTTCTTT.

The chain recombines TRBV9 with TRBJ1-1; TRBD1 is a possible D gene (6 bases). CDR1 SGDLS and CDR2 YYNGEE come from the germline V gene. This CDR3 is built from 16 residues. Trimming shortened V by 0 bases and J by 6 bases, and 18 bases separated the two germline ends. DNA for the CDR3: TGTGCCAGCAGCGTAGGGGGCAGCACAGGGAGCGCTGAAGCTTTCTTT. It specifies CASSVGGSTGSAEAFF.

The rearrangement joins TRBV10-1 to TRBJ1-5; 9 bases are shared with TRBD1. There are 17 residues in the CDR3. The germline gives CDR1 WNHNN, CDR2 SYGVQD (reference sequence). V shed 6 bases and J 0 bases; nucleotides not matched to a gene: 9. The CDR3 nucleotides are TGCGCCAGCAGCTGGGACAGGGACCCCGGTAGCAATCAGCCCCAGCATTTT. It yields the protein CASSWDRDPGSNQPQHF.

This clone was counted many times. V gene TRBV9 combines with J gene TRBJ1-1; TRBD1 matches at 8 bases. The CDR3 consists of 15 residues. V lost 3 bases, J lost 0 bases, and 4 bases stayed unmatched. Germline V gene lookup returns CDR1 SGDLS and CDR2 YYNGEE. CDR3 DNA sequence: TGTGCCAGCAGCGGGCGACAGGGGCTGAACACTGAAGCTTTCTTT. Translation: CASSGRQGLNTEAFF.

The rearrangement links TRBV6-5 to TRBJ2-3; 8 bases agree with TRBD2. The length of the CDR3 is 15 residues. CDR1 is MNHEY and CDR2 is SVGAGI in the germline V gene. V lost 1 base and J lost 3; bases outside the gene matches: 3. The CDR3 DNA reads TGTGCCAGCAGTTACTTTACGGGAGGGACAGATACGCAGTATTTT. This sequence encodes CASSYFTGGTDTQYF.

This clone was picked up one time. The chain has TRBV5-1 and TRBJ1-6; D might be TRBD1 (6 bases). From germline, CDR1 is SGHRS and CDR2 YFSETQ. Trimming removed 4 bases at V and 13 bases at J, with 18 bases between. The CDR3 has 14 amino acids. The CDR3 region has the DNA TGCGCCAGCAGCCCGGATCGACAGGAGAGGCCCCTCCACTTT. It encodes CASSPDRQERPLHF.

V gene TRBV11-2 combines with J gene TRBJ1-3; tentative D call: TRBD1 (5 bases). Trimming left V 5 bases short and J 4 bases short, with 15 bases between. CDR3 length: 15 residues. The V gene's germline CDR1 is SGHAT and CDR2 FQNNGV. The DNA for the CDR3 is TGTGCCAGCAGCGTCGGTGGGGGGGTCGGAAACACCATATATTTT. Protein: CASSVGGGVGNTIYF.

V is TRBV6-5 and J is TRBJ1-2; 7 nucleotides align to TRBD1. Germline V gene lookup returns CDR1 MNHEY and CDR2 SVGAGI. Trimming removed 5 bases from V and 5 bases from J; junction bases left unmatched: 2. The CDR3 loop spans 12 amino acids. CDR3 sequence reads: CASSLRGYGYTF. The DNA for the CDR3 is TGTGCCAGCAGTCTCAGGGGGTATGGCTACACCTTC.

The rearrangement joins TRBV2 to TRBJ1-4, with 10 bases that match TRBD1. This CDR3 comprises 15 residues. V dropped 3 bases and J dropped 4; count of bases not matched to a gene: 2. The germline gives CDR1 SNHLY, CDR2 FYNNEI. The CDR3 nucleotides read TGTGCCAGCAGTGATAGGGACAGGGGTAATGAAAAACTGTTTTTT. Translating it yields CASSDRDRGNEKLFF.

In nucleotides, the CDR3 is TGTGCCAGCAGAGCTAGCGTTGGAGCGACCCAGTACTTC. Its protein is CASRASVGATQYF. V usage is TRBV7-2 and J usage is TRBJ2-5, with D possibly matching TRBD2 (6 bases). V was pared by 6 bases and J by 7 bases, with 15 bases between. This CDR3 has 13 residues. CDR1 SGHTA and CDR2 FQGNSA come from the germline V gene.

CDR3 sequence (DNA): TGTGCCAGCGCAGGATTTTCGCGAGAGACCCAGTACTTC. Translating gives CASAGFSRETQYF. This chain uses TRBV19 with TRBJ2-5; D gene ambiguous. The CDR3 covers 13 residues. The V and J ends lost 9 bases and 4 bases respectively, with 15 bases between them. Germline V gene sequence: CDR1 LNHDA, CDR2 SQIVND (reference sequence). Full variable domain (rest looked up from reference TRBV19 and TRBJ2-5): DGGITQSPKYLFRKEGQNVTLSCEQNLNHDAMYWYRQDPGQGLRLIYYSQIVNDFQKGDIAEGYSVSREKKESFPLTVTSAQKNPTAFYLCASAGFSRETQYFGPGTRLLVL.

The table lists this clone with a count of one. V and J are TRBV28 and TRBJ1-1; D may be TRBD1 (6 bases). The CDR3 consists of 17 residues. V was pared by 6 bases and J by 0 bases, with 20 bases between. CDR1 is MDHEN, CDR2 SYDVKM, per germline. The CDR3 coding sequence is TGTGCCAGCAGGACCGGGGGGCTTCGGTGGATGAACACTGAAGCTTTCTTT. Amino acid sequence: CASRTGGLRWMNTEAFF.

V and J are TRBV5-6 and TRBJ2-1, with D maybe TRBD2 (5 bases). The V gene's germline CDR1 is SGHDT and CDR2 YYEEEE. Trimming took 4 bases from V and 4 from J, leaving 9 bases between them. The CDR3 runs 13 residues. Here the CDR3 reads CASSLRTYNEQFF. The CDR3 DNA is TGTGCCAGCAGCCTCCGGACTTACAATGAGCAGTTCTTC.

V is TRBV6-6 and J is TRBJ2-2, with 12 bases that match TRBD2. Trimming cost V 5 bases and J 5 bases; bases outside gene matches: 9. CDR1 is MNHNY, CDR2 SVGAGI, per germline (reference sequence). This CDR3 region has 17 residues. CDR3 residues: CASSHLRGTSGTGELFF. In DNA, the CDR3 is TGTGCCAGCAGTCACCTAAGGGGGACTAGCGGGACCGGGGAGCTGTTTTTT.

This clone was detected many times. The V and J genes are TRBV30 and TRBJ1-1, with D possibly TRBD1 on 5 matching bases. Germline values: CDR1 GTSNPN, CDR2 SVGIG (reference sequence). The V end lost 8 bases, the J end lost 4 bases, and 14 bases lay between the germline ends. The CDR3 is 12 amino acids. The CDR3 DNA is TGTGCCGGAAAAAGGGGAGGCACTGAAGCTTTCTTT. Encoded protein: CAGKRGGTEAFF.

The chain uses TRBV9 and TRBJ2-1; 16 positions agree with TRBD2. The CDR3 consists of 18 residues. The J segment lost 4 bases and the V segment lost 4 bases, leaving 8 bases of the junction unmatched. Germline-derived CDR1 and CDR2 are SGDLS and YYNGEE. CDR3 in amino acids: CASSYLGLAGGKYNEQFF. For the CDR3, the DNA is TGTGCCAGCAGCTACTTGGGACTAGCGGGGGGGAAATACAATGAGCAGTTCTTC.

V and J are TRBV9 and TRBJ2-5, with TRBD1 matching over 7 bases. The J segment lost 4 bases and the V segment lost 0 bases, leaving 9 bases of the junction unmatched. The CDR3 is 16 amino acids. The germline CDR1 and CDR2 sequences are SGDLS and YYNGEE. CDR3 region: CASSVGVGGAGETQYF. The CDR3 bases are TGTGCCAGCAGCGTAGGGGTAGGGGGCGCGGGAGAGACCCAGTACTTC.

The CDR3 reads CASSLDPRPEAFF. The CDR3 bases are TGTGCCAGCAGCTTAGACCCCAGGCCTGAAGCTTTCTTT. The gene calls are TRBV7-9 and TRBJ1-1; no reliable D call. This CDR3 spans 13 amino acids. Trimming shortened V by 1 base and J by 6 bases, and 9 bases separated the two germline ends. Germline lookup yields CDR1 SEHNR and CDR2 FQNEAQ (reference sequence).

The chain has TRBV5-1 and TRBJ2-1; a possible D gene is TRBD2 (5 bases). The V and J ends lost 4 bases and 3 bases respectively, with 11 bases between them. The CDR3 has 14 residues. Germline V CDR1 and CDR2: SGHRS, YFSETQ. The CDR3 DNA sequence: TGCGCCAGCAGCCTCGGGATAAGCTACAATGAGCAGTTCTTC. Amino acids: CASSLGISYNEQFF.

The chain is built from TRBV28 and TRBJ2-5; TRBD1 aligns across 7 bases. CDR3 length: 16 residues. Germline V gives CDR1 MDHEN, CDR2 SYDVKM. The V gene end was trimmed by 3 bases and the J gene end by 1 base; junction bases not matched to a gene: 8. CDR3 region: CASSFDRDPIQETQYF. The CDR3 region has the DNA TGTGCCAGCAGTTTTGACAGGGATCCCATCCAAGAGACCCAGTACTTC.

The CDR3 DNA sequence: TGTGCCAGCGGCCGGACGGGAGCCAATGAAAAACTGTTTTTT. This gives the protein CASGRTGANEKLFF. The chain employs TRBV7-9 and TRBJ1-4; no clear D gene. This CDR3 region has 14 residues. The V gene's germline CDR1 is SEHNR and CDR2 FQNEAQ (reference sequence). Between the trimmed V and J ends, which lost 8 bases and 5 bases, there was a span of 15 bases.

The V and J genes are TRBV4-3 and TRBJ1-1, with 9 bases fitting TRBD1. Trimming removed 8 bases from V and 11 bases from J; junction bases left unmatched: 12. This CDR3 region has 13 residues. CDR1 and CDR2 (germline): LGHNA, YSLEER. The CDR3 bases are TGCGCCAGCGGTCCGGGACAGGGCATGTGGGCTTTCTTT. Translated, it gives CASGPGQGMWAFF.

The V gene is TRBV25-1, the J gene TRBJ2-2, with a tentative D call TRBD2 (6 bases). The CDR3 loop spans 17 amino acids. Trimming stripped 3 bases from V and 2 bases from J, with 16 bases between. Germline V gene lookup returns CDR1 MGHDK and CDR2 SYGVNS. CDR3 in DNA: TGTGCCAGCAGTGAGAGAGGGTGGGAGGACAACACCGGGGAGCTGTTTTTT. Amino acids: CASSERGWEDNTGELFF.